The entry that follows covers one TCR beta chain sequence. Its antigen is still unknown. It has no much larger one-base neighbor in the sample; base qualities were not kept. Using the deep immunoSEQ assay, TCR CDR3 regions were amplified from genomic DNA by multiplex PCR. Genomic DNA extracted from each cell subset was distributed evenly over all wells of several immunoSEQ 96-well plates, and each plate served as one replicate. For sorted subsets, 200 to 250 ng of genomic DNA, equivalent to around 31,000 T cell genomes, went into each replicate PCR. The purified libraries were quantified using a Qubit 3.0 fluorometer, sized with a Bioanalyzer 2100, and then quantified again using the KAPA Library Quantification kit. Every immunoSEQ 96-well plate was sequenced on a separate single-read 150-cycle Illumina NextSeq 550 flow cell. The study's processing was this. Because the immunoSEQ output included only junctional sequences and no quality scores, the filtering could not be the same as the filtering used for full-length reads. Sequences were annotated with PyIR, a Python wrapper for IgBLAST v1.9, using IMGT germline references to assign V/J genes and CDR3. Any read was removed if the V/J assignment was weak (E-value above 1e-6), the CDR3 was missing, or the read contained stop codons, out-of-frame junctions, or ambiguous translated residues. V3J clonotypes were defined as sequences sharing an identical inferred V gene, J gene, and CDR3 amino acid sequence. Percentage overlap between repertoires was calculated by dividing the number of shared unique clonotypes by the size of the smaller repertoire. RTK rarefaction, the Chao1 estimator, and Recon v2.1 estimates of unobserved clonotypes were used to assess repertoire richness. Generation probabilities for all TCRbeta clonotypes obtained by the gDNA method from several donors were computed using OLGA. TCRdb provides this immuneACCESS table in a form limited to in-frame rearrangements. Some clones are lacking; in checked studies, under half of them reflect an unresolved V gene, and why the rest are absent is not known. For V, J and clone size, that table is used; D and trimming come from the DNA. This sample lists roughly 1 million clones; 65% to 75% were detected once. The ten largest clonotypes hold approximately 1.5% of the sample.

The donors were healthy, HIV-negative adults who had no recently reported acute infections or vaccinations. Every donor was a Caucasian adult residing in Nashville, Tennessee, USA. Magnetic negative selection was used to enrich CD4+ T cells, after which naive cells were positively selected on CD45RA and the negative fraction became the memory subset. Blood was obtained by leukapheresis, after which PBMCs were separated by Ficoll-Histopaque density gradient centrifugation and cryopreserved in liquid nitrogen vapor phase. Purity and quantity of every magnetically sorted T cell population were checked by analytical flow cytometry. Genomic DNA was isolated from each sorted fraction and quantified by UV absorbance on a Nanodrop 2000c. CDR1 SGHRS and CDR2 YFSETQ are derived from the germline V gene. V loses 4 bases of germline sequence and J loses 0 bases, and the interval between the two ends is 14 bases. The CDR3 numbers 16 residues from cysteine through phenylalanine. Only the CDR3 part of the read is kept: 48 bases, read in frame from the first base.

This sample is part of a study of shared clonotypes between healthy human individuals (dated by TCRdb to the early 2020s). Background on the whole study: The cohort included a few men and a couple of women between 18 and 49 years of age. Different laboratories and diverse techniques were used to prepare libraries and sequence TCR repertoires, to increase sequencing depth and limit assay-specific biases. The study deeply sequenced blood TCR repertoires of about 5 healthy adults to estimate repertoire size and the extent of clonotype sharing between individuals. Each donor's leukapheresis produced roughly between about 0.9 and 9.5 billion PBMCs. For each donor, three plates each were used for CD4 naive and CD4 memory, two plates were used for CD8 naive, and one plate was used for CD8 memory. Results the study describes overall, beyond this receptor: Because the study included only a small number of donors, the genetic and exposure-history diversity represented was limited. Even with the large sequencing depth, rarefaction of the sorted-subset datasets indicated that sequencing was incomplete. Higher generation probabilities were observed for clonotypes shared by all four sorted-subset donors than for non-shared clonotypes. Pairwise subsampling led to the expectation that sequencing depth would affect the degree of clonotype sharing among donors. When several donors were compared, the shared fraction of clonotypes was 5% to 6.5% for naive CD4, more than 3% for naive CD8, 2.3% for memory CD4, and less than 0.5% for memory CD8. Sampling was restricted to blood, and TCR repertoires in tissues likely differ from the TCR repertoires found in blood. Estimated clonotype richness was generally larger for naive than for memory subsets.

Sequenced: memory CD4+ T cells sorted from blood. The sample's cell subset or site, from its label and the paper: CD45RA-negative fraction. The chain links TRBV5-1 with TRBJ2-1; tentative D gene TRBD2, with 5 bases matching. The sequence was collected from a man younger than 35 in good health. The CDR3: CASSLSGSFSYNEQFF. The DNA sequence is TGCGCCAGCAGCCTGTCGGGGTCCTTCTCCTACAATGAGCAGTTCTTC.